The clone carrying this TCR beta chain was detected only a few times. Its antigen remains unidentified. CDR3 length equals 12 residues. Trimming removed 1 base from V and 5 bases from J, with 6 bases in between. Germline loops: CDR1 SGHAT, CDR2 FQNNGV. Alongside a J-beta primer mix, a sample-barcoded 5' primer served in a second PCR lasting about 7 to 11 cycles. Sequencing of every sample gave 3 million or more CDR3-containing paired-end reads. MiXCR, run by TCRdb on the 5' RACE reads, gives a single entry per CDR3 protein. The table includes about a million distinct CDR3 sequences, 35% to 40% detected once. The data were taken from a study of blood T cells in healthy people across ages. Study findings and constraints: Naive T cell percentage strongly correlated with TCR beta diversity.

This sequence was found in a man aged 18-30 years in good health. The chain joins TRBV11-2 to TRBJ2-7; D call uncertain. The sequenced material came from blood. The CDR3 loop reads CASSLVPDEQYF. In DNA, the CDR3 is TGTGCCAGCAGCTTAGTCCCAGACGAGCAGTACTTC. Looking up the rest from reference TRBV11-2 and TRBJ2-7 gives the full variable domain: EAGVAQSPRYKIIEKRQSVAFWCNPISGHATLYWYQQILGQGPKLLIQFQNNGVVDDSQLPKDRFSAERLKGVDSTLKIQPAKLEDSAVYLCASSLVPDEQYFGPGTRLTVT.